Listed below are T cell receptor beta chains from one sample, sequenced in a study of blood T cell repertoires in COVID-19. This table comes from immunoSEQ multiplex PCR, and its TCRdb copy is limited to in-frame clones, with some not included. The sample holds approximately 400,000 clones, approximately 89% seen once. The specimen was peripheral blood. These receptors were obtained from a woman in her 50s with COVID-19, enrolled during active disease. Both conserved end residues are part of each CDR3. Fields, in order: V gene, clone size, CDR3 protein. Not every row has a clone size; where given, it reads once, few, many or a size class.

V gene: TRBV5-1
clone size: NA
CDR3 protein: CASSLGGFNEKLFF

V gene: TRBV13
clone size: NA
CDR3 protein: CASSPGTSGGIQFF

V gene: TRBV7-9
clone size: NA
CDR3 protein: CASRNSGDEQYF

V gene: TRBV30
clone size: NA
CDR3 protein: CAWSGAGVNTEAFF

V gene: TRBV30
clone size: NA
CDR3 protein: CAWSRDRSAEAFF

V gene: TRBV9
clone size: NA
CDR3 protein: CASSVTGKTEAFF

V gene: TRBV10-2
clone size: NA
CDR3 protein: CASRTSGPNTGELFF

V gene: TRBV28
clone size: few
CDR3 protein: CASSLPGGILPLHF

V gene: TRBV7-2
clone size: NA
CDR3 protein: CASSLATTPSNEQFF

V gene: TRBV12-3/TRBV12-4
clone size: NA
CDR3 protein: CASSWTGEETQYF

V gene: TRBV24-1
clone size: NA
CDR3 protein: CATSDSGGPTGTQYF

V gene: TRBV19
clone size: NA
CDR3 protein: CASKSGAYNEQFF

V gene: TRBV6-1
clone size: NA
CDR3 protein: CASSGQGISGANVLTF